Listed here are 10 T cell receptor beta chains from one sample, sequenced in a study of shared clonotypes between healthy human individuals. Only in-frame clones appear in the TCRdb table, and some are missing; sequencing was by immunoSEQ multiplex PCR. This table holds more than 400,000 clones, around four fifths found once. The sequencing sample was made of PBMCs. The source of these receptors is a woman aged 35 to 49 in good health. Some clones in this sample may be carry-over from other donors' samples.

This rearrangement joins TRBV18 to TRBJ2-1; perhaps TRBD2 as D (6 bases). Germline V CDR1 and CDR2: KGHSH, LQKENI. Trimming pared 5 bases from V and 0 bases from J, leaving 11 bases between. The CDR3 length is 15 residues. CDR3 DNA: TGTGCCAGCTCAGCGAGCGGGCCCTCCTACAATGAGCAGTTCTTC. The encoded protein is CASSASGPSYNEQFF.

The table lists this clone with a few counts. This sequence joins TRBV28 and TRBJ2-5; tentatively, D is TRBD1 or TRBD2 (8 bases each). CDR3 length: 19 amino acids. CDR1 is MDHEN, CDR2 SYDVKM, per germline. CDR3 DNA: TGTTGTGGGACTAGAGGACAGGGTGGGCCTCCCAGCTGCGGAGAGACCCAGTACTTC. It translates to CCGTRGQGGPPSCGETQYF.

The chain couples TRBV7-9 to TRBJ1-3, with TRBD1 matching 7 bases. CDR1 is SEHNR and CDR2 is FQNEAQ in the germline V gene (reference sequence). The CDR3 has 16 amino acids. J gave up 2 bases and V 2 bases, and 6 bases lay outside the gene matches. CDR3 in amino acids: CASSLRGPGTGNTIYF. DNA of the CDR3: TGTGCCAGCAGCTTAAGGGGGCCAGGGACTGGAAACACCATATATTTT.

V is TRBV30 and J is TRBJ2-7; no clear D gene. The ends were cut back, 8 bases at V and 5 bases at J, with 19 bases in the middle. The CDR3 sequence is 13 residues long. Germline lookup yields CDR1 GTSNPN and CDR2 SVGIG (reference sequence). CDR3 sequence (DNA): TGTGCCACCCCGTCGGGCTTCTGGGACGAGCAGTACTTC. This translates into CATPSGFWDEQYF.

This clone has only a few counts. The chain links TRBV7-3 to TRBJ2-2; D may be TRBD1 (6 bases). The V gene lost 1 base and the J gene lost 6 bases, with 12 bases spanning the gap. The CDR3 is 15 amino acids. Per the germline V gene, CDR1 is SGHTA and CDR2 is FQGTGA. As DNA, the CDR3 is TGTGCCAGCAGCTTAATAACGCAGGGGCCCGGGGAGCTGTTTTTT. Its protein product is CASSLITQGPGELFF.

This chain joins TRBV11-2 and TRBJ1-2; no firm D call. Trimming left V 1 base short and J 4 bases short, with 7 bases between. Germline V gene sequence: CDR1 SGHAT, CDR2 FQNNGV. The CDR3 length is 13 residues. The DNA for the CDR3 is TGTGCCAGCAGCTTAGCGTCCGGCTATGGCTACACCTTC. As protein: CASSLASGYGYTF.

The CDR3 region is CASSLAGTGELFF. In DNA, the CDR3 is TGTGCCAGCAGCTTAGCAGGGACCGGGGAGCTGTTTTTT. The V call is TRBV11-3, the J call TRBJ2-2; D perhaps matches TRBD1 (5 bases). Trimming took 1 base from V and 5 from J, leaving 5 bases between them. Germline V CDR1 and CDR2: SGHNT, YENEEA. CDR3 length: 13 residues.

The chain uses TRBV19 and TRBJ1-1; no definite D call. The CDR3 length is 11 residues. Germline V gene data show CDR1 as LNHDA and CDR2 as SQIVND (reference sequence). The ends were cut back, 4 bases at V and 4 bases at J, with 4 bases in the middle. The CDR3 DNA is TGTGCCAGTAGTAAGGGCACTGAAGCTTTCTTT. Translating it yields CASSKGTEAFF.

About this clone: Other DNA sequences from this sample encode an identical CDR3 as well. The chain employs TRBV7-2 and TRBJ2-3, with TRBD2 as a possible D gene (5 bases). Trimming removed 5 bases from V and 3 bases from J, with 9 bases in between. CDR1 and CDR2 (germline): SGHTA, FQGNSA. This CDR3 comprises 13 residues. CDR3 in amino acids: CASSPRRTDTQYF. CDR3 DNA sequence: TGTGCCAGCAGCCCACGGAGGACAGATACGCAGTATTTT. Using reference TRBV7-2 and TRBJ2-3 for the parts outside the CDR3, the full variable domain is GAGVSQSPSNKVTEKGKDVELRCDPISGHTALYWYRQSLGQGLEFLIYFQGNSAPDKSGLPSDRFSAERTGGSVSTLTIQRTQQEDSAVYLCASSPRRTDTQYFGPGTRLTVL.

V usage is TRBV11-2 and J usage is TRBJ2-7; 8 bases are a match to TRBD2. CDR3 length equals 13 residues. CDR1 and CDR2 (germline): SGHAT, FQNNGV. The J segment lost 5 bases and the V segment lost 5 bases, leaving 5 bases of the junction unmatched. The CDR3 sequence: CASSVGTRDEQYF. The CDR3 region has the DNA TGTGCCAGCAGCGTCGGGACTAGAGACGAGCAGTACTTC.